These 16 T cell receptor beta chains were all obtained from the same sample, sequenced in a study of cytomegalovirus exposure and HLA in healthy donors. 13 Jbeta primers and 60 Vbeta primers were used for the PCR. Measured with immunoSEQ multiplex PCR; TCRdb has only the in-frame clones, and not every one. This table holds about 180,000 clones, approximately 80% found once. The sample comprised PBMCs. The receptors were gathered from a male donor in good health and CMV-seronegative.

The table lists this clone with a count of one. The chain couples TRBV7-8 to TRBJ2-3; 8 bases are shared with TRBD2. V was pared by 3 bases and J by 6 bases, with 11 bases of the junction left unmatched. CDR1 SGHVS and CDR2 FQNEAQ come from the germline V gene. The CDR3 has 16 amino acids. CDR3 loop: CASSFGIGGAHDTQYF. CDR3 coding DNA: TGTGCCAGCAGCTTCGGGATCGGGGGGGCACACGATACGCAGTATTTT. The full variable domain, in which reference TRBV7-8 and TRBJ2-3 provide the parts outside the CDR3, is GAGVSQSPRYKVAKRGQDVALRCDPISGHVSLFWYQQALGQGPEFLTYFQNEAQLDKSGLPSDRFFAERPEGSVSTLKIQRTQQEDSAVYLCASSFGIGGAHDTQYFGPGTRLTVL.

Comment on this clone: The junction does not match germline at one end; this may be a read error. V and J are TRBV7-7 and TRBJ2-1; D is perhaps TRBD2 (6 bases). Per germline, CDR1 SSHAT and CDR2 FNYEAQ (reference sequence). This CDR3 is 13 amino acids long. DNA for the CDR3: TGTGCTAGCAGCTTAGCGCGGGGCAATGAGCAGTTCTTC. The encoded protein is CASSLARGNEQFF.

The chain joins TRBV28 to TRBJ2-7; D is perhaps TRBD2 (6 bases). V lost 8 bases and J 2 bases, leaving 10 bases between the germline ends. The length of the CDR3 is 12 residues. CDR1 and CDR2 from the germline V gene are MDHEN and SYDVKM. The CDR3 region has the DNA TGTGCCAGCTCTGGGACTCCCTACGAGCAGTACTTC. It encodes CASSGTPYEQYF.

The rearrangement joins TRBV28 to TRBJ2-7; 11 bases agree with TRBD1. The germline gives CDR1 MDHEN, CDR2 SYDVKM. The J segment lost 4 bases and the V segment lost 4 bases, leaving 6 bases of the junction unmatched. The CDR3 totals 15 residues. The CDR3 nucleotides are TGTGCCAGCAGTTCGGGGACAGGGGGTTATTACGAGCAGTACTTC. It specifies CASSSGTGGYYEQYF.

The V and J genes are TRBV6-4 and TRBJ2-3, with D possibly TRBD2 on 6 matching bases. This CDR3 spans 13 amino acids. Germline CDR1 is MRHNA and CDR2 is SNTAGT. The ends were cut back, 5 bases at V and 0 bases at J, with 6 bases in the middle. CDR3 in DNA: TGTGCCAGCAGTAGCGGGAGCACAGATACGCAGTATTTT. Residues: CASSSGSTDTQYF.

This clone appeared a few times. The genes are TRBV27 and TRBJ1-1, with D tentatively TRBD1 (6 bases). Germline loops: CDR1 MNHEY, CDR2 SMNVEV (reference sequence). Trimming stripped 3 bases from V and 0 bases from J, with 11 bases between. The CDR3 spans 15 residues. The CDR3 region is CASSFSTGMNTEAFF. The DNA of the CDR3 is TGTGCCAGCAGTTTTTCGACAGGTATGAACACTGAAGCTTTCTTT.

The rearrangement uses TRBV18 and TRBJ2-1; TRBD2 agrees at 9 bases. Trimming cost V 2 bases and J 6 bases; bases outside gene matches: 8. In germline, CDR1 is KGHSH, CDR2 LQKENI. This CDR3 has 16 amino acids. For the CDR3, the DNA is TGTGCCAGCTCACCAGGGGCTAGCGGGATTACCAATGAGCAGTTCTTC. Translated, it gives CASSPGASGITNEQFF.

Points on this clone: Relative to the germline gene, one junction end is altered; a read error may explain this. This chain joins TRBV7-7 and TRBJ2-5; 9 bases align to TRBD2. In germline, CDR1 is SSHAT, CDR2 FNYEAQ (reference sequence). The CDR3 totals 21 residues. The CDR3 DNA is TGTGCTAGCAGCCCCTTACCCGGTCGGTTCTGGGCTAGCGGGAACCAAGAGACCCAGTACTTC. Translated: CASSPLPGRFWASGNQETQYF.

Here the CDR3 reads CASSFSSGRPDNEQFF. CDR3 bases: TGTGCCAGCAGTTTTAGTAGCGGGAGGCCCGACAATGAGCAGTTCTTC. V gene TRBV27 combines with J gene TRBJ2-1; TRBD2 aligns across 10 bases. This CDR3 is built from 16 residues. The V gene's germline CDR1 is MNHEY and CDR2 SMNVEV (reference sequence). V lost 3 bases, J lost 5 bases, and 7 bases stayed unmatched.

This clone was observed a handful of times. The DNA for the CDR3 is TGCAGCTCCGATGGCCAAGCGGAACCTGAAGCTTTCTTT. Its protein product is CSSDGQAEPEAFF. The V and J genes are TRBV29-1 and TRBJ1-1, with D uncertain. Trimming left V 8 bases short and J 6 bases short, with 19 bases between. Germline V lookup: CDR1 SQVTM, CDR2 ANQGSEA. The CDR3 has 13 residues.

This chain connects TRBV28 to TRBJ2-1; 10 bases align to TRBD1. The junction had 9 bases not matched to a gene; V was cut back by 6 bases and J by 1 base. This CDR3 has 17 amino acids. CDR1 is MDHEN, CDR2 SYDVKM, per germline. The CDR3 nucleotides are TGTGCCAGCAGGCGTTTCGGGACAGGGGCATCCTACAATGAGCAGTTCTTC. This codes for CASRRFGTGASYNEQFF.

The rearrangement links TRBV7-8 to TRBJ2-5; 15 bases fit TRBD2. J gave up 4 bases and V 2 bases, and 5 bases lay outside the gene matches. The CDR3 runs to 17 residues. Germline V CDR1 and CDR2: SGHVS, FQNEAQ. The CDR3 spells CASSLIPGLAGGETQYF. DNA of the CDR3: TGTGCCAGCAGCTTAATCCCGGGACTAGCGGGAGGAGAGACCCAGTACTTC.

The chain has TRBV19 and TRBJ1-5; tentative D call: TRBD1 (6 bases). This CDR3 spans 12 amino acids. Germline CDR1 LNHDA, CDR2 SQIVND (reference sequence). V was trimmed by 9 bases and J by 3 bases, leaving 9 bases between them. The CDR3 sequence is CASRGANQPQHF. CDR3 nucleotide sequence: TGTGCCAGCAGGGGTGCCAATCAGCCCCAGCATTTT. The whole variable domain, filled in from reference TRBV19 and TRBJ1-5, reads DGGITQSPKYLFRKEGQNVTLSCEQNLNHDAMYWYRQDPGQGLRLIYYSQIVNDFQKGDIAEGYSVSREKKESFPLTVTSAQKNPTAFYLCASRGANQPQHFGDGTRLSIL.

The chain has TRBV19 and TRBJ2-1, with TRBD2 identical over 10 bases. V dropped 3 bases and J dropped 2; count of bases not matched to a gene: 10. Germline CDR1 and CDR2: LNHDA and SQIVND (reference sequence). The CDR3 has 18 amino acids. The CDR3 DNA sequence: TGTGCCAGTAGTATTGGGAGCGGGAGGGCCCAGCCCTACAATGAGCAGTTCTTC. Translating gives CASSIGSGRAQPYNEQFF.

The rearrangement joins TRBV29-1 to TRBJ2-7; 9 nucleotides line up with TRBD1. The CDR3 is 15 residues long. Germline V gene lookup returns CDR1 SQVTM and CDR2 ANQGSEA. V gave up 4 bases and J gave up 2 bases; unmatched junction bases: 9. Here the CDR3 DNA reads TGCAGCGTTGCTGCGGGACAGGGTATAGCCTACGAGCAGTACTTC. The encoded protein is CSVAAGQGIAYEQYF.

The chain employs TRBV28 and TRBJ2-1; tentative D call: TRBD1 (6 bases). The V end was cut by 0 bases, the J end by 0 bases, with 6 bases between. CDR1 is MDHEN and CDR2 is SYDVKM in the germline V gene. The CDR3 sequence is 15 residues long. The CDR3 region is CASSLWDSSYNEQFF. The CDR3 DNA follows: TGTGCCAGCAGTTTATGGGACAGCTCCTACAATGAGCAGTTCTTC. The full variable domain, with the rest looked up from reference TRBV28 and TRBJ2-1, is DVKVTQSSRYLVKRTGEKVFLECVQDMDHENMFWYRQDPGLGLRLIYFSYDVKMKEKGDIPEGYSVSREKKERFSLILESASTNQTSMYLCASSLWDSSYNEQFFGPGTRLTVL.